The text below deals with one TCR beta chain. The data were taken from a study of cytomegalovirus exposure and HLA in healthy donors. Trimming took 6 bases from V and 2 from J, leaving 10 bases between them. CDR1 and CDR2 from the germline V gene are MNHEY and SVGAGI. The CDR3 runs to 13 residues. PCR was performed using 60 Vbeta and 13 Jbeta primers. Libraries were prepared by immunoSEQ multiplex PCR; TCRdb keeps only in-frame clonotypes and omits some of them. In the table there are about 140,000 clones, about 86% of which are singletons. The gene calls are TRBV6-5 and TRBJ1-1, with a weak D call TRBD1 (6 bases). Input material: PBMCs. The TCR comes from a woman between 25 and 40 years old in good health and CMV-seronegative. CDR3 nucleotides: TGTGCCAGCAGGAGACAGGTTAACACTGAAGCTTTCTTT. Translated, it gives CASRRQVNTEAFF.